The clone carrying this T cell receptor (beta chain) is a singleton in its sample. The germline V gene has CDR1 GTSNPN and CDR2 SVGIG (reference sequence). Trimming stripped 4 bases from V and 3 bases from J, with 13 bases between. The CDR3 totals 13 residues. The data were taken from a study of blood T cell repertoires in COVID-19. The method was immunoSEQ multiplex PCR; TCRdb's version includes in-frame clones alone and lacks a portion of them. This sample has fewer than 300,000 clones, with 70% to 90% found just once. Material: peripheral blood. J is TRBJ2-7 and V is TRBV30, with TRBD1 as a possible D gene (5 bases). The TCR originated in a woman under 40 with COVID-19, enrolled during active disease. The CDR3 nucleotides are TGTGCCTGGATTGGGGCAAATGACTACGAGCAGTACTTC. Translation: CAWIGANDYEQYF.